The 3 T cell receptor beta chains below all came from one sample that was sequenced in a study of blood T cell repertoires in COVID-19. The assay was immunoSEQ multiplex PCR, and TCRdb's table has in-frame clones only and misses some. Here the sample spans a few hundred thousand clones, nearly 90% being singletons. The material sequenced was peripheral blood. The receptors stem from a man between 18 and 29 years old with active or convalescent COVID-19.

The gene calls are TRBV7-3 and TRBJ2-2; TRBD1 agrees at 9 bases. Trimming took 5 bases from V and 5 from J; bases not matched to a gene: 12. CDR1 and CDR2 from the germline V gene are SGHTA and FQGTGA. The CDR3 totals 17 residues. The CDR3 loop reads CASSRAGTGTLTGELFF. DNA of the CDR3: TGTGCCAGCAGCAGGGCCGGGACAGGGACCCTGACCGGGGAGCTGTTTTTT.

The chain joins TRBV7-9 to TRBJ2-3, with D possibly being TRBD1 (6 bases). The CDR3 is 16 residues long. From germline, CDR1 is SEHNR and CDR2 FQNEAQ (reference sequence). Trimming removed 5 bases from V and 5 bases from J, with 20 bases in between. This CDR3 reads CASSPSPNRVGDTQYF. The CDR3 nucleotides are TGTGCCAGCAGCCCATCGCCCAACAGGGTAGGAGATACGCAGTATTTT.

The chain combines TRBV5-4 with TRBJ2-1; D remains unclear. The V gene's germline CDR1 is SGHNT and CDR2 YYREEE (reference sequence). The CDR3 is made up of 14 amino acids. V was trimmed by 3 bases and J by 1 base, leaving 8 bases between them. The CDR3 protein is CASSYAGSYNEQFF. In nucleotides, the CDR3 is TGTGCCAGCAGCTACGCCGGGTCCTACAATGAGCAGTTCTTC.